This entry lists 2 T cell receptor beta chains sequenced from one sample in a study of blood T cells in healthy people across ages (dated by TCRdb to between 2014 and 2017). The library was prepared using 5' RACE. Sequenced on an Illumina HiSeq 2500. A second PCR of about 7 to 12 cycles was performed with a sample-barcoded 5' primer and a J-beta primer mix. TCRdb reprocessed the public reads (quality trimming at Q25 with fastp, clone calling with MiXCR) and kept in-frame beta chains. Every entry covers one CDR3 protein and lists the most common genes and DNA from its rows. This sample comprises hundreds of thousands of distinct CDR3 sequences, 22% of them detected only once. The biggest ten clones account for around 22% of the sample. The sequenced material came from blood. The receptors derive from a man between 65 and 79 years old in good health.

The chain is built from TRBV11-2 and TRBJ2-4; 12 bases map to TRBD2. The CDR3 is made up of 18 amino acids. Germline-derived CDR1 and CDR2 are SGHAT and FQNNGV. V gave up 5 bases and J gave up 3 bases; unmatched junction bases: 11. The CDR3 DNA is TGTGCCAGCAGCCATCTGACTAGCGGGAGTAAAGACAAAAACATTCAGTACTTC. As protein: CASSHLTSGSKDKNIQYF.

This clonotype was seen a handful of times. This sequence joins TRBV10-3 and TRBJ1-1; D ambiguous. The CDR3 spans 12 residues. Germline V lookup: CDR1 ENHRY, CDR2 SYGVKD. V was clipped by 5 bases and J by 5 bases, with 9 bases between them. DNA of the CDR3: TGTGCCATCAGTCCCGGGAGGACTGAAGCTTTCTTT. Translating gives CAISPGRTEAFF.